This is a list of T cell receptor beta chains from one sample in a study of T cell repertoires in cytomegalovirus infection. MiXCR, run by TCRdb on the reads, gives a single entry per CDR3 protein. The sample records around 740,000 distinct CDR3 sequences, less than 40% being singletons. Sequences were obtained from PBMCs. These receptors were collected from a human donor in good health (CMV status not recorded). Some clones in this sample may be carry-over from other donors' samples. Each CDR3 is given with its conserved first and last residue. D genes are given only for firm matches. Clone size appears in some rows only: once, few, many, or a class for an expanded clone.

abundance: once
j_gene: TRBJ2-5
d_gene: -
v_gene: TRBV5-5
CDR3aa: CASSLAGGATLGTQYF
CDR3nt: TGTGCCAGCAGCTTGGCGGGGGGCGCAACCTTAGGGACCCAGTACTTC

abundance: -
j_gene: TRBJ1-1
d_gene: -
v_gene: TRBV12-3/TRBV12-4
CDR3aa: CASSPQANTEAFF
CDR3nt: TGTGCCAGCTCACCACAGGCGAACACTGAAGCTTTCTTT

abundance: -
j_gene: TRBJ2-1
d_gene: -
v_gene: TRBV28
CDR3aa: CASRVESSYNEQFF
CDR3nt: TGTGCCAGCAGGGTTGAGAGCTCCTACAATGAGCAGTTCTTC

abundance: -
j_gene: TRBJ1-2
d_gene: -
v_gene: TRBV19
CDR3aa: CASMRRTDPNYGYTF
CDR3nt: TGTGCCAGTATGAGAAGGACAGATCCAAACTATGGCTACACCTTC

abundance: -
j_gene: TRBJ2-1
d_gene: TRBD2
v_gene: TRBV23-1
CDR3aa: CAISYKRGSYKEQFF
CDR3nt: TGCGCCATCAGTTATAAGCGGGGCTCCTACAAGGAGCAGTTCTTC

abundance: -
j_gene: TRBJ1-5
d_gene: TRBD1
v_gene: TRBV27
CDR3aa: CASSLRPMSRDRGQPQHF
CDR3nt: TGTGCCAGCAGTTTGCGCCCCATGTCCCGGGACAGGGGACAGCCCCAGCATTTT

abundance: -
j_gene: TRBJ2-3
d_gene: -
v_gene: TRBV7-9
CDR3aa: CASSSRGRDTQYF
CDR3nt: TGTGCCAGCAGCTCCCGGGGCCGAGATACGCAGTATTTT

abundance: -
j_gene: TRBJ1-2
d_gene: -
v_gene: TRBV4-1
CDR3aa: CASSQAVRGIDGYTF
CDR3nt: TGCGCCAGCAGCCAAGCGGTTCGGGGGATTGATGGCTACACCTTC

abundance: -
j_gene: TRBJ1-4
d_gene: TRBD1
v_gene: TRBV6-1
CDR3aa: CASIGGQLNEKLFF
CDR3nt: TGTGCCAGCATCGGGGGACAGCTTAATGAAAAACTGTTTTTT

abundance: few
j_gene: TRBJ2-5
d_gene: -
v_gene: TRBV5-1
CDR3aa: CASSLSGRGGQETQYF
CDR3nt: TGCGCCAGCAGCTTGAGCGGACGGGGCGGGCAAGAGACCCAGTACTTC

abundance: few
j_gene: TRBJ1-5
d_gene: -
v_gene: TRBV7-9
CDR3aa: CASSFLEGGNQPQHF
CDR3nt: TGTGCCAGCAGCTTCTTAGAAGGGGGCAATCAGCCCCAGCATTTT

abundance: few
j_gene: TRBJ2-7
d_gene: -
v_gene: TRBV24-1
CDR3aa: CATSDPSMGEQYF
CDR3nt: TGTGCCACCAGTGACCCCTCGATGGGCGAGCAGTACTTC

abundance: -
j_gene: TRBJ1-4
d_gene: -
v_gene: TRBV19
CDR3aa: CASQRRTQEKLFF
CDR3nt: TGTGCCAGCCAGCGCCGGACGCAGGAAAAACTGTTTTTT

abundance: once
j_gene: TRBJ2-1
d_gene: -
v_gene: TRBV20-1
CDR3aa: CSARRDEQFF
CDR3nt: TGCAGTGCTAGAAGGGATGAGCAGTTCTTC

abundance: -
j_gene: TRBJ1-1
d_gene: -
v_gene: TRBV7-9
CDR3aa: CASSLDTFNTEAFF
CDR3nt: TGTGCCAGCAGCTTAGATACCTTTAACACTGAAGCTTTCTTT

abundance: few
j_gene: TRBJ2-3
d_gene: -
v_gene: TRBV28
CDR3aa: CASSLAGAGADTQYF
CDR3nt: TGTGCCAGCAGTTTAGCGGGAGCAGGGGCAGATACGCAGTATTTT

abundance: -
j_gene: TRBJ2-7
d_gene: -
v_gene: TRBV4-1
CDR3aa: CASSKGGASYEQYF
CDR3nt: TGCGCCAGCAGCAAAGGGGGGGCGTCCTACGAGCAGTACTTC

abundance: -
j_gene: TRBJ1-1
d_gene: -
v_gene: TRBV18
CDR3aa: CASSSRGGAEAFF
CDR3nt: TGTGCCAGCTCGAGCAGGGGAGGGGCTGAAGCTTTCTTT

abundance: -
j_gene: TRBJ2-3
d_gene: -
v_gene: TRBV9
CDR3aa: CASSVGAVRSASTDTQYF
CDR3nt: TGTGCCAGCAGCGTAGGTGCGGTGCGTTCGGCTAGCACAGATACGCAGTATTTT

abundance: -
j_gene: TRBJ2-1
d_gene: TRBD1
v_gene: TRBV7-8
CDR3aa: CASSLAPAGGLRNEQFF
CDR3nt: TGTGCCAGCAGCTTAGCTCCAGCAGGGGGTTTAAGAAATGAGCAGTTCTTC

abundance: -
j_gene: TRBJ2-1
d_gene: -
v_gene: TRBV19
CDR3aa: CAISIPTGSYNEQFF
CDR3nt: TGTGCCATTAGTATCCCGACAGGATCCTACAATGAGCAGTTCTTC

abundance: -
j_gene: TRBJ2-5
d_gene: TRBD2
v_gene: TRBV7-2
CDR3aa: CASSLEGTSGPETQYF
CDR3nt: TGTGCCAGCAGCTTAGAGGGGACTAGCGGCCCAGAGACCCAGTACTTC

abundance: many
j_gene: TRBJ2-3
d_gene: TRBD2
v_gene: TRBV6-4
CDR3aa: CASSDQAGDSTDTQYF
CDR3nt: TGTGCCAGCAGTGACCAAGCGGGAGATAGCACAGATACGCAGTATTTT

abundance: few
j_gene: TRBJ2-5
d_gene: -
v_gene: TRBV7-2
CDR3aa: CASSFDRPDGTQYF
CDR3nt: TGTGCCAGCAGCTTTGACAGGCCCGATGGGACCCAGTACTTC

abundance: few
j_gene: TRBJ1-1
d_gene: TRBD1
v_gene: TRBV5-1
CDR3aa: CASSLAAGGNEAFF
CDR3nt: TGCGCCAGCAGCTTGGCCGCAGGGGGCAATGAAGCTTTCTTT

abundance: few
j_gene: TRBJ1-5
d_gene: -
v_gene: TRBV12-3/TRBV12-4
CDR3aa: CASSFVGGNQPQHF
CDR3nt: TGTGCCAGCAGTTTTGTCGGAGGGAATCAGCCCCAGCATTTT

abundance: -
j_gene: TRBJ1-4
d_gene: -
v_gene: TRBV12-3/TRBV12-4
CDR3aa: CASSLGKGHSNEKLFF
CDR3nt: TGTGCCAGCAGTTTAGGGAAGGGACACTCTAATGAAAAACTGTTTTTT

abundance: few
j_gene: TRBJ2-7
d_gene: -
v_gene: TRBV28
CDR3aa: CASSLGQGRIFGFADF
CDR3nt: TGTGCCAGCAGTTTAGGGCAGGGACGGATCTTCGGGTTCGCAGACTTC

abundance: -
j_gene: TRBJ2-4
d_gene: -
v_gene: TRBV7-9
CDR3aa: CASSRPVGGERAKNIQYF
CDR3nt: TGTGCCAGCAGCCGGCCGGTGGGGGGAGAGAGGGCCAAAAACATTCAGTACTTC

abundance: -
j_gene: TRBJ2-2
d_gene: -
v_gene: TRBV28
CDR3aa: CASSPGRPDGELFF
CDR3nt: TGTGCCAGCAGTCCCGGACGGCCGGACGGGGAGCTGTTTTTT

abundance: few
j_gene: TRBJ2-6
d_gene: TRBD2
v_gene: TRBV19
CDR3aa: CASSSPSGALSGANVLTF
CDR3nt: TGTGCCAGTAGTTCCCCAAGCGGGGCCCTCTCTGGGGCCAACGTCCTGACTTTC

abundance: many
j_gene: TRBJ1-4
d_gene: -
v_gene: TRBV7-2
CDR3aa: CASSTSGTTGEKLFF
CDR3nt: TGTGCCAGCAGCACCTCCGGGACGACTGGCGAAAAACTGTTTTTT

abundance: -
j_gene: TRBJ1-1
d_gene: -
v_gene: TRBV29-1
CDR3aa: CSVTGQINTEAFF
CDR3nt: TGCAGCGTTACGGGCCAGATTAACACTGAAGCTTTCTTT

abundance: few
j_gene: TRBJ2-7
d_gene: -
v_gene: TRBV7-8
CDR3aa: CASSTGAPYEQYF
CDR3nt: TGTGCCAGCAGCACCGGGGCACCATACGAGCAGTACTTC

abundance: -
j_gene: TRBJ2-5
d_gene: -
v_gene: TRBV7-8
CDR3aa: CASSQEQETQYF
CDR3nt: TGTGCCAGCAGCCAGGAACAAGAGACCCAGTACTTC

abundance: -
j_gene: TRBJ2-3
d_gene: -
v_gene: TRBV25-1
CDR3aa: CASSESLRTDSYTDTQYF
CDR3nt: TGTGCCAGCAGTGAATCCCTTCGAACGGACAGCTACACAGATACGCAGTATTTT

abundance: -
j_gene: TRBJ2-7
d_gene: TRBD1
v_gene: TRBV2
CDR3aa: CASSKTGQGYEQYF
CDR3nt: TGTGCCAGCAGTAAAACGGGACAGGGCTACGAGCAGTACTTC

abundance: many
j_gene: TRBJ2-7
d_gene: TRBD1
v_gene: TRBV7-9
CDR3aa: CASSLPTGADHYEQYF
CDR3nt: TGTGCCAGCAGCTTACCAACAGGGGCCGACCACTACGAGCAGTACTTC

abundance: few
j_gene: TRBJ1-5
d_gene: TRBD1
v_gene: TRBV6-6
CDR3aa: CASSTSTGTGFNQPQHF
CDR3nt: TGTGCCAGCAGCACCTCGACCGGGACAGGGTTCAATCAGCCCCAGCATTTT

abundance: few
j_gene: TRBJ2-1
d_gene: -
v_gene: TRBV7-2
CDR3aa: CASSYGWGSYNEQFF
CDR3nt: TGTGCCAGCAGCTACGGGTGGGGCAGCTACAATGAGCAGTTCTTC

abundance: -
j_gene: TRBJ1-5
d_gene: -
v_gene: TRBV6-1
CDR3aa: CASSDGRGFASNQPQHF
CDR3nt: TGTGCCAGCAGTGATGGCAGGGGATTTGCAAGCAATCAGCCCCAGCATTTT

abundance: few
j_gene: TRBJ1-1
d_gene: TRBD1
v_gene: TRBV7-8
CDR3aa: CASSLGTGGSDTEAFF
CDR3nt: TGTGCCAGCAGCTTAGGGACAGGGGGCTCTGACACTGAAGCTTTCTTT

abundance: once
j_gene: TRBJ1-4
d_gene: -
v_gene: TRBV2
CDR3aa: CASSEERQSTATNEKLFF
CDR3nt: TGTGCCAGCAGTGAAGAGCGACAGTCTACCGCAACTAATGAAAAACTGTTTTTT

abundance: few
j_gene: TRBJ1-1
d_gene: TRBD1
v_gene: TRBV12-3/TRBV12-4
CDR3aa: CASSLDRVGGNTEAFF
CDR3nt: TGTGCCAGCAGTTTGGACAGGGTCGGGGGAAACACTGAAGCTTTCTTT

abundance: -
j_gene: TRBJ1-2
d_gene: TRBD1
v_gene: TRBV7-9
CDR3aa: CASRRTDRDDGYTF
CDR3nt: TGTGCCAGCAGAAGAACCGACAGGGACGATGGCTACACCTTC

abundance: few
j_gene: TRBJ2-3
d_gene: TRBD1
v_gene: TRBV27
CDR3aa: CAISDRDGTDTQYF
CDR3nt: TGTGCCATCTCCGACAGGGATGGGACAGATACGCAGTATTTT

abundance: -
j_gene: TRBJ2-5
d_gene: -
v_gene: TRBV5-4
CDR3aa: CASRPDNEGRAQYF
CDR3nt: TGTGCCAGCAGACCCGATAATGAGGGAAGGGCCCAGTACTTC

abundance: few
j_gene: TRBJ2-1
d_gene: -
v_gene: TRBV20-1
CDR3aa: CSARPDFRYNEQFF
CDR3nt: TGCAGTGCTAGACCGGACTTTCGGTACAATGAGCAGTTCTTC

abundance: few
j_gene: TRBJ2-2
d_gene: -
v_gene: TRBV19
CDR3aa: CASSIASDRRTGELFF
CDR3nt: TGTGCCAGTAGTATAGCCTCCGACAGAAGGACCGGGGAGCTGTTTTTT

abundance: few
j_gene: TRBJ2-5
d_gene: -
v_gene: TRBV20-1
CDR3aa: CSARDWAVGTQYF
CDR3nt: TGCAGTGCTAGAGATTGGGCGGTCGGGACCCAGTACTTC

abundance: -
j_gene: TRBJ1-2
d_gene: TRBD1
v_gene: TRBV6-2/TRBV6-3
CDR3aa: CASRGDRVRGYTF
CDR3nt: TGTGCCAGCAGGGGGGACAGGGTCCGAGGCTACACCTTC

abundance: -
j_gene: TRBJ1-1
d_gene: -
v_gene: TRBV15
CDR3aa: CATSSRNNSDPTEAFF
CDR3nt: TGTGCCACCAGCAGTAGGAACAACTCGGACCCCACTGAAGCTTTCTTT

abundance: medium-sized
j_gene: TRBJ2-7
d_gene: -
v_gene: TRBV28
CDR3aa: CASTETGPYEQYF
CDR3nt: TGTGCCAGCACAGAGACAGGCCCCTACGAGCAGTACTTC

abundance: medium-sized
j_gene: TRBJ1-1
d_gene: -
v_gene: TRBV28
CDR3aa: CASSFGPNTEAFF
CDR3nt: TGTGCCAGCAGTTTCGGACCGAACACTGAAGCTTTCTTT

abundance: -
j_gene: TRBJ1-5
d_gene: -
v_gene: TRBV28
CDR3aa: CSSIRAGNQPKHF
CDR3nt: TGTTCCAGCATTAGGGCAGGCAATCAGCCCAAGCATTTT